What follows is one T cell receptor (beta chain) and its context. The data were taken from a study of blood T cell repertoires in COVID-19. The CDR3 extends over 14 amino acids. Per the germline V gene, CDR1 is LGHNT and CDR2 is FRNRAP. The germline V and J ends were trimmed by 9 bases and 7 bases, with 16 bases remaining between them. The data were produced by immunoSEQ multiplex PCR, yet TCRdb's version contains in-frame clones alone and is incomplete. The repertoire holds approximately 210,000 clones, with more than 75% as singletons. The sequenced sample consisted of PBMCs or T cells enriched from blood (not recorded which). V is TRBV12-5 and J is TRBJ1-6; D ambiguous. The source of this sequence is a man younger than 40 with acute COVID-19. CDR3 sequence (DNA): TGTGCTAGCCGCCAGTCAGGCGAGAATTCACCCCTCCACTTT. Encoded protein: CASRQSGENSPLHF.